Presented here are 25 T cell receptor beta chains from one specimen sequenced in a study of blood T cell repertoires in COVID-19. Using immunoSEQ multiplex PCR, the repertoire was profiled, and TCRdb retains in-frame clones only, with some absent. This table holds around 250,000 clones, around 86% found once. Sequencing was performed on PBMCs or T cells enriched from blood (not recorded which). The receptors originated from a woman aged 45-60 years who had recovered from COVID-19.

The chain has TRBV6-5 and TRBJ2-2; the D gene is possibly TRBD1 (5 bases). Germline lookup yields CDR1 MNHEY and CDR2 SVGAGI. V was cut by 6 bases and J by 1 base, with 9 bases left in between. This CDR3 comprises 14 residues. CDR3 residues: CASRPQGNTGELFF. CDR3 sequence (DNA): TGTGCCAGCAGACCCCAGGGGAACACCGGGGAGCTGTTTTTT.

CDR3 bases: TGCAGCGTTGTTAGCGGATCAGGGACCCAGTACTTC. Its translation: CSVVSGSGTQYF. The chain recombines TRBV29-1 with TRBJ2-5; possibly TRBD2 for D (6 bases). Germline CDR1 SQVTM, CDR2 ANQGSEA. The CDR3 sequence is 12 residues long. Trimming took off 4 bases at V and 7 bases at J, with 13 bases between the two ends.

The CDR3, as DNA: TGTGCCAGTAGCCCACAGGGAAACACTGAAGCTTTCTTT. Its translation is CASSPQGNTEAFF. V gene TRBV19 combines with J gene TRBJ1-1; D may be TRBD1 (6 bases). Germline CDR1 and CDR2: LNHDA and SQIVND (reference sequence). Trimming cost V 6 bases and J 2 bases, with 10 bases left between them. The CDR3 has 13 amino acids.

V usage is TRBV7-9 and J usage is TRBJ1-1, with no clear D. CDR1 and CDR2 (germline): SEHNR, FQNEAQ (reference sequence). CDR3 length equals 13 residues. V was shortened by 4 bases and J by 1 base, with 7 bases between the two germline ends. CDR3 nucleotide sequence: TGTGCCAGCAGCTCCAGACAGAACACTGAAGCTTTCTTT. Translating gives CASSSRQNTEAFF.

This clone was seen once. The chain has TRBV5-4 and TRBJ1-2; D is possibly TRBD1 (5 bases). This CDR3 comprises 13 residues. CDR1 is SGHNT, CDR2 YYREEE, per germline (reference sequence). The ends were cut back, 2 bases at V and 2 bases at J, with 7 bases in the middle. CDR3 nucleotides: TGTGCCAGCAGCTTACAGGAGAACTATGGCTACACCTTC. Translating gives CASSLQENYGYTF.

This clone has a handful of counts. The chain carries TRBV7-9 and TRBJ2-7, with a weak D call TRBD2 (5 bases). V was shortened by 5 bases and J by 5 bases, with 22 bases between the two germline ends. CDR1 and CDR2 (germline): SEHNR, FQNEAQ (reference sequence). CDR3 length equals 16 residues. The CDR3 DNA reads as TGTGCCAGCAGCCTAGGGATATCGGGATACATCGACGAGCAGTACTTC. It specifies CASSLGISGYIDEQYF.

This clone appeared a single time. The chain joins TRBV9 to TRBJ1-1, with TRBD1 as a possible D gene (5 bases). There are 15 residues in the CDR3. V lost 3 bases and J 0 bases, leaving 12 bases between the germline ends. Germline V gene data show CDR1 as SGDLS and CDR2 as YYNGEE. Here the CDR3 reads CASSAQWGLNTEAFF. DNA for the CDR3: TGTGCCAGCAGCGCACAATGGGGCCTGAACACTGAAGCTTTCTTT.

V gene TRBV28 combines with J gene TRBJ1-2; 11 bases map to TRBD1. The trim removed 4 bases at V and 5 bases at J, leaving 6 bases unmatched. Germline V gives CDR1 MDHEN, CDR2 SYDVKM. CDR3 size: 15 residues. The CDR3 loop is CASSSAGTGGYGYTF. CDR3 nucleotides: TGTGCCAGCAGTTCCGCCGGGACAGGGGGGTATGGCTACACCTTC.

The chain is built from TRBV9 and TRBJ2-5, with 9 bases matching TRBD2. Germline V lookup: CDR1 SGDLS, CDR2 YYNGEE. The J segment lost 2 bases and the V segment lost 0 bases, leaving 5 bases of the junction unmatched. The CDR3 runs 16 residues. CDR3 sequence: CASSVATSGGQETQYF. The CDR3 bases are TGTGCCAGCAGCGTAGCTACGAGCGGGGGGCAAGAGACCCAGTACTTC.

The table lists this clone with a few counts. The chain recombines TRBV28 with TRBJ1-2; D ambiguous. Trimming cost V 3 bases and J 4 bases, with 12 bases left between them. Germline CDR1 and CDR2: MDHEN and SYDVKM. CDR3 length equals 14 residues. The CDR3 region is CASSFFSGFYGYTF. For the CDR3, the DNA is TGTGCCAGCAGTTTTTTCTCGGGTTTCTATGGCTACACCTTC.

This clone was observed a few times. The rearrangement uses TRBV24-1 and TRBJ2-7; D is perhaps TRBD2 (5 bases). Germline CDR1 and CDR2: KGHDR and SFDVKD. This CDR3 spans 13 amino acids. V was pared by 5 bases and J by 7 bases, with 14 bases between. CDR3 protein: CATSASTPGEQYF. CDR3 nucleotide sequence: TGTGCCACCAGTGCCTCAACCCCGGGGGAGCAGTACTTC.

CDR3 sequence (DNA): TGTGCCAGCATGCCAGCGGGCTCCTACGAGCAGTACTTC. Translating gives CASMPAGSYEQYF. V and J are TRBV5-4 and TRBJ2-7, with D perhaps TRBD2 (6 bases). CDR3 size: 13 residues. Germline V gene sequence: CDR1 SGHNT, CDR2 YYREEE (reference sequence). V lost 6 bases and J lost 0, with 10 bases in between.

The chain couples TRBV20-1 to TRBJ1-2, with 10 bases fitting TRBD1. With V trimmed by 3 bases and J by 2 bases, 3 bases remained unmatched. The CDR3 length is 14 residues. Germline V lookup: CDR1 DFQATT, CDR2 SNEGSKA (reference sequence). CDR3 bases: TGCAGTGCTAGTGGGGACAGGGGCAACTATGGCTACACCTTC. Its protein product is CSASGDRGNYGYTF.

This chain links TRBV6-2 or TRBV6-3 with TRBJ2-1; D is unclear. Trimming shortened V by 7 bases and J by 5 bases, and 12 bases separated the two germline ends. Germline lookup yields CDR1 MNHEY and CDR2 SVGEGT. This CDR3 region has 13 residues. CDR3 in DNA: TGTGCCAGCACCCCTTGGCCTCACAATGAGCAGTTCTTC. Amino acids: CASTPWPHNEQFF.

This clone was recorded once. The CDR3 DNA sequence: TGTGCCAGCAGCTTAGGCGGGGGGGCCTACGAGCAGTACTTC. It specifies CASSLGGGAYEQYF. The V call is TRBV7-2, the J call TRBJ2-7, with TRBD2 matching 9 bases. The germline V gene has CDR1 SGHTA and CDR2 FQGNSA. CDR3 length: 14 residues. V shed 1 base and J 2 bases; nucleotides not matched to a gene: 0. The full variable domain, rest sourced from reference TRBV7-2 and TRBJ2-7, is GAGVSQSPSNKVTEKGKDVELRCDPISGHTALYWYRQSLGQGLEFLIYFQGNSAPDKSGLPSDRFSAERTGGSVSTLTIQRTQQEDSAVYLCASSLGGGAYEQYFGPGTRLTVT.

The chain recombines TRBV19 with TRBJ1-1; D may be TRBD1 (6 bases). Trimming removed 2 bases from V and 3 bases from J, with 13 bases in between. Looked up from germline, CDR1 is LNHDA and CDR2 is SQIVND (reference sequence). The CDR3 sequence is 15 residues long. The CDR3 spells CASSISGALDTEAFF. CDR3 coding DNA: TGTGCCAGTAGTATATCAGGGGCTCTGGACACTGAAGCTTTCTTT.

The J gene is TRBJ1-2, the V gene TRBV6-4; perhaps TRBD1 as D (6 bases). With 4 bases removed from V and 2 bases from J, the gap between germline ends came to 8 bases. The CDR3 sequence is 13 residues long. Per the germline V gene, CDR1 is MRHNA and CDR2 is SNTAGT. The CDR3 DNA is TGTGCCAGCAGTGCCGGGACAAACTATGGCTACACCTTC. Amino acid sequence: CASSAGTNYGYTF.

This chain joins TRBV6-1 and TRBJ1-5, with 7 bases that match TRBD1. Germline V CDR1 and CDR2: MNHNS, SASEGT. The CDR3 has 16 residues. Trimming took 2 bases from V and 6 from J; bases not matched to a gene: 10. CDR3 in DNA: TGTGCCAGCAGTGAAAGGGCCAAGACAGGGTCTCAGCCCCAGCATTTT. Translated: CASSERAKTGSQPQHF.

The rearrangement links TRBV2 to TRBJ2-7; TRBD1 matches at 7 bases. CDR1 is SNHLY, CDR2 FYNNEI, per germline. With 7 bases clipped from V and 0 bases from J, the junction kept 6 bases outside the gene matches. The CDR3 runs 14 residues. The CDR3 nucleotides are TGTGCCAGCATACAGGACAGGAGCTCCTACGAGCAGTACTTC. It specifies CASIQDRSSYEQYF.

This chain uses TRBV19 with TRBJ1-5; TRBD1 aligns across 8 bases. CDR1 is LNHDA, CDR2 SQIVND, per germline (reference sequence). This CDR3 is 14 amino acids long. The ends lost 7 bases at V and 5 bases at J; junction bases unmatched: 7. The CDR3 sequence is CASTDRARDQPQHF. The CDR3 bases are TGTGCCAGTACGGACAGGGCTCGGGATCAGCCCCAGCATTTT.

J is TRBJ1-1 and V is TRBV10-3; maybe TRBD1 (6 bases). From germline, CDR1 is ENHRY and CDR2 SYGVKD. The CDR3 has 16 residues. The V end was cut by 3 bases, the J end by 2 bases, with 16 bases between. CDR3 DNA sequence: TGTGCCATCAGTGATCCAGGGGTGTCTGGAAACACTGAAGCTTTCTTT. This sequence encodes CAISDPGVSGNTEAFF.

This chain uses TRBV11-3 with TRBJ1-2; a possible D gene is TRBD1 (6 bases). Between the trimmed V and J ends, which lost 1 base and 7 bases, there was a span of 10 bases. Germline V CDR1 and CDR2: SGHNT, YENEEA. The CDR3 has 13 residues. The CDR3 region is CASSLVGGAGYTF. CDR3 sequence (DNA): TGTGCCAGCAGCTTAGTAGGGGGGGCTGGCTACACCTTC.

This chain joins TRBV4-3 and TRBJ1-1; TRBD1 might be the D (6 bases). Trimming cost V 7 bases and J 0 bases, with 15 bases left between them. Germline V CDR1 and CDR2: LGHNA, YSLEER. The CDR3 has 15 amino acids. In DNA form, the CDR3 reads TGCGCCAGCAACCCAAGCCAGGGGATGAACACTGAAGCTTTCTTT. Translating gives CASNPSQGMNTEAFF.

The CDR3 DNA sequence: TGTGCCATCAGAAGAGGGGGAGAAGGCAATCAGCCCCAGCATTTT. Translation: CAIRRGGEGNQPQHF. The chain joins TRBV10-3 to TRBJ1-5; D is possibly TRBD1 (6 bases). In germline, CDR1 is ENHRY, CDR2 SYGVKD. The CDR3 has 15 residues. V lost 6 bases, J lost 2 bases, and 14 bases lay in between.

This chain uses TRBV5-6 with TRBJ1-1; TRBD1 matches 10 bases. The length of the CDR3 is 16 residues. Germline CDR1 reads SGHDT; CDR2 reads YYEEEE. The trim removed 6 bases at V and 2 bases at J, leaving 10 bases unmatched. CDR3 loop: CASNRDRGDRNTEAFF. CDR3 bases: TGTGCCAGCAACCGGGACAGGGGCGATAGAAACACTGAAGCTTTCTTT.